This TCR beta chain comes out of a study of shared clonotypes between healthy human individuals. Study-wide points: An effect of sequencing depth on clonotype sharing among donors was expected. In contrast to clonotypes shared by all four donors, non-shared clonotypes had lower generation probabilities. Memory subsets had estimated richness that was generally smaller than that of naive subsets.

Germline V CDR1 and CDR2: SGHVS, FNYEAQ. The CDR3 consists of 17 residues. V gave up 5 bases and J gave up 8 bases; unmatched junction bases: 17. Produced via immunoSEQ multiplex PCR; TCRdb's table is partial and in-frame only. The sample has hundreds of thousands of clones; 96% are singletons. Selected positively for CCR7 and CD45RO-negative, naive CD8 cells excluded terminally differentiated effector memory CD45RA+ cells. This clone showed up just once. The antigen is unknown. V and J are TRBV7-6 and TRBJ1-4, with 7 bases that match TRBD1. The sequencing sample was made of naive CD8+ T cells sorted from blood. This TCR was sampled from a man between 25 and 39 years old in good health. CDR3 DNA: TGTGCCAGCAGCGAAACACCAGAGGGGGCGCTGGGGGAAAAACTGTTTTTT. Translation: CASSETPEGALGEKLFF.